This T cell receptor (beta chain) was retrieved from a study of blood T cell repertoires in COVID-19. Study background: Acute and convalescent COVID-19 samples came from the United States, Italy and Spain.

The repertoire was sequenced with immunoSEQ multiplex PCR; TCRdb's copy has only in-frame clones and lacks some. The table has approximately 100,000 clones, about 90% seen once. Trimming stripped 7 bases from V and 6 bases from J, with 10 bases between. Germline V gives CDR1 SGHRS, CDR2 YFSETQ. The CDR3 has 11 amino acids. This TCR was recovered from a man over 45 with acute or convalescent COVID-19. V and J are TRBV5-1 and TRBJ1-1; D is unresolved. The sample was peripheral blood. CDR3 in DNA: TGCGCCAGCCGCGACGGAGCTGAAGCTTTCTTT. The encoded protein is CASRDGAEAFF.